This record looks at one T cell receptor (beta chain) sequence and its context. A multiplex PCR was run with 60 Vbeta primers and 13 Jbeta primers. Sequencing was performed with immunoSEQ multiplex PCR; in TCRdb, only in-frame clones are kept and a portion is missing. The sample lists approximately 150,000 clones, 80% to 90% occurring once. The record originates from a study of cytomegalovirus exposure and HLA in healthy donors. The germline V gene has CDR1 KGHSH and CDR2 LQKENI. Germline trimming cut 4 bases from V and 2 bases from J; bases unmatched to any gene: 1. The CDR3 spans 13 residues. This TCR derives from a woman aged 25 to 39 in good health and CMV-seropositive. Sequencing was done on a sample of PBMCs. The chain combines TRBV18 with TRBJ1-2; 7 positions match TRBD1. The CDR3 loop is CASSQGQNYGYTF. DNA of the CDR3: TGTGCCAGCTCACAGGGACAGAACTATGGCTACACCTTC. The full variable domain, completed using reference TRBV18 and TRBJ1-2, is NAGVMQNPRHLVRRRGQEARLRCSPMKGHSHVYWYRQLPEEGLKFMVYLQKENIIDESGMPKERFSAEFPKEGPSILRIQQVVRGDSAAYFCASSQGQNYGYTFGSGTRLTVV.